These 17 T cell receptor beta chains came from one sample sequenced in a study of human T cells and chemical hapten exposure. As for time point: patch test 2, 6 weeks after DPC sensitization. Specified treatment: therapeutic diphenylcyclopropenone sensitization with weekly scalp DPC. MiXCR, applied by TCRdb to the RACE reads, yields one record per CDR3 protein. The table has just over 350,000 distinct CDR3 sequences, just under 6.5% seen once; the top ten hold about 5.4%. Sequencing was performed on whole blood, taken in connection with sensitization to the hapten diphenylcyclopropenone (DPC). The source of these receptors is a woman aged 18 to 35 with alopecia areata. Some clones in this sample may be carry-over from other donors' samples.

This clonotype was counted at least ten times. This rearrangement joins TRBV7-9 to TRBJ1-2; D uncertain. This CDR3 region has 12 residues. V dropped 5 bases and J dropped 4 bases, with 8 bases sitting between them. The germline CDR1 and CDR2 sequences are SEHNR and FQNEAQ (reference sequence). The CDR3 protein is CASSREIYGYTF. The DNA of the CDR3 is TGTGCCAGCAGCAGGGAGATCTATGGCTACACCTTC.

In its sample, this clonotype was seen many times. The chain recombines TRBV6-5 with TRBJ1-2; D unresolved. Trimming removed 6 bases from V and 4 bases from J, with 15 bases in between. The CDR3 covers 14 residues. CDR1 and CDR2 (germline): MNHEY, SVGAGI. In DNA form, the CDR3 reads TGTGCCAGCAGAACCCCCCAAAGTGTCTATGGCTACACCTTC. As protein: CASRTPQSVYGYTF.

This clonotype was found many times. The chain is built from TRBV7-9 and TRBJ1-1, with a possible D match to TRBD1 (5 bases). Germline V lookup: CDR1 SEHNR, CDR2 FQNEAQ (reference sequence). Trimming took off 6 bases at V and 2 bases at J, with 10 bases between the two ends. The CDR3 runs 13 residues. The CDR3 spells CASRRGDNTEAFF. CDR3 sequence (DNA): TGTGCCAGCAGAAGGGGCGATAACACTGAAGCTTTCTTT.

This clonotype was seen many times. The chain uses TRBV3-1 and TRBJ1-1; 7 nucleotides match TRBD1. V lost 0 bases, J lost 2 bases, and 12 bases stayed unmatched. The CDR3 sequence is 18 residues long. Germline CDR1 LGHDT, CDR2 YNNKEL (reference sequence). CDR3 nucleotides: TGTGCCAGCAGCCAAGATCTCTTAGGACAGGCTAAAAACACTGAAGCTTTCTTT. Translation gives CASSQDLLGQAKNTEAFF.

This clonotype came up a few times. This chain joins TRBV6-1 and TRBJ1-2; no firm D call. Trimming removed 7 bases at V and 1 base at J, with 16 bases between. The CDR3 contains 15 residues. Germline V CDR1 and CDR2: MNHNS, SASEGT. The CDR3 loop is CASKNPGVVNYGYTF. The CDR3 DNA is TGTGCCAGCAAAAACCCTGGGGTCGTTAACTATGGCTACACCTTC.

DNA for the CDR3: TGTGCCAGCAGCTTAAGGGGGGGCGTGATAACGGACACTGAAGCTTTCTTT. Translating gives CASSLRGGVITDTEAFF. The chain recombines TRBV7-9 with TRBJ1-1, with D possibly matching TRBD1 (6 bases). This CDR3 has 17 amino acids. V was trimmed by 2 bases and J by 3 bases, leaving 19 bases between them. Germline CDR1 and CDR2: SEHNR and FQNEAQ (reference sequence).

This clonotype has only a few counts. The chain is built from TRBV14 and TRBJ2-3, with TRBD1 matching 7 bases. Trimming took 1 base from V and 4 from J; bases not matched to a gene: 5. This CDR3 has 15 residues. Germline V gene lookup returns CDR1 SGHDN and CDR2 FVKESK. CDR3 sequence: CASSQVHRGADTQYF. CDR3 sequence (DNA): TGTGCCAGCAGCCAAGTTCACAGGGGAGCAGATACGCAGTATTTT.

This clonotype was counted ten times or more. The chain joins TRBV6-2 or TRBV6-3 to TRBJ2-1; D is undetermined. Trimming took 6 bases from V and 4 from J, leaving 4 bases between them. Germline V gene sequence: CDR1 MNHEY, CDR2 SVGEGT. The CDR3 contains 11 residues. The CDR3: CASSTYNEQFF. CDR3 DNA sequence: TGTGCCAGCAGCACGTACAATGAGCAGTTCTTC.

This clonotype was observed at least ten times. CDR3 nucleotide sequence: TGTGCCAGCAGCTTCCCAGGCACCGAGCAGTTCTTC. It codes for CASSFPGTEQFF. The rearrangement uses TRBV7-2 and TRBJ2-1; D unclear. Trimming cost V 3 bases and J 10 bases, with 10 bases left between them. Germline values: CDR1 SGHTA, CDR2 FQGNSA. The CDR3 is made up of 12 amino acids.

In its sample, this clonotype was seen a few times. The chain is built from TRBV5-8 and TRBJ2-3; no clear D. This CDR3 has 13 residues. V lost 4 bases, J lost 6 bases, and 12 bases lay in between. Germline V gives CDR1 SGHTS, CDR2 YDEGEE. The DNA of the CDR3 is TGTGCCAGCAGCCTAGGTCGTTTCGATACGCAGTATTTT. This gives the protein CASSLGRFDTQYF.

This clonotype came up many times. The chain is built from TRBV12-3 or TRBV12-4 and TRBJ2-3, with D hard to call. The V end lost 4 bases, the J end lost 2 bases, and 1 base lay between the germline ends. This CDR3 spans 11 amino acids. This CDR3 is CASSSTDTQYF. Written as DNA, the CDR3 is TGTGCCAGCAGTTCCACAGATACGCAGTATTTT.

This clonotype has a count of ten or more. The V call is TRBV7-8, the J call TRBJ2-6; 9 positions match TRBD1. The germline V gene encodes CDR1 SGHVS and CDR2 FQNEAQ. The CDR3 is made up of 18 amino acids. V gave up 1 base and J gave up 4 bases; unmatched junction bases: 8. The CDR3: CASSLGGYRGPGANVLTF. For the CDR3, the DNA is TGTGCCAGCAGCTTAGGGGGATACAGGGGGCCCGGGGCCAACGTCCTGACTTTC.

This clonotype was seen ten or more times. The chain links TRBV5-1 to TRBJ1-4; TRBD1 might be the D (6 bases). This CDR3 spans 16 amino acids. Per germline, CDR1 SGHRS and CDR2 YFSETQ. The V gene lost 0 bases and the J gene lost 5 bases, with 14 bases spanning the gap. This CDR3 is CASSLVRGEMNEKLFF. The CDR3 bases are TGCGCCAGCAGCTTGGTGAGGGGGGAGATGAATGAAAAACTGTTTTTT.

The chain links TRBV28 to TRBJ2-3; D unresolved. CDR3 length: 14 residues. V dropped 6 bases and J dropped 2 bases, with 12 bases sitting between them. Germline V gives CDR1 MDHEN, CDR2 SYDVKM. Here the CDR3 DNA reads TGTGCCAGCAGCCCGGGCAGAGTCACAGATACGCAGTATTTT. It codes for CASSPGRVTDTQYF.

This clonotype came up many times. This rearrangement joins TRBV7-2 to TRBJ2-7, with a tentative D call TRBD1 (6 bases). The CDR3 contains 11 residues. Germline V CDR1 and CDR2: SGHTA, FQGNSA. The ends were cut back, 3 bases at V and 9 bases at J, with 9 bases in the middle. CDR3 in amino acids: CASSLGQRQYF. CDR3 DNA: TGTGCCAGCAGCTTGGGACAAAGGCAGTACTTC. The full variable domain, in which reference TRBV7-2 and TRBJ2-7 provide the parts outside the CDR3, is GAGVSQSPSNKVTEKGKDVELRCDPISGHTALYWYRQSLGQGLEFLIYFQGNSAPDKSGLPSDRFSAERTGGSVSTLTIQRTQQEDSAVYLCASSLGQRQYFGPGTRLTVT.

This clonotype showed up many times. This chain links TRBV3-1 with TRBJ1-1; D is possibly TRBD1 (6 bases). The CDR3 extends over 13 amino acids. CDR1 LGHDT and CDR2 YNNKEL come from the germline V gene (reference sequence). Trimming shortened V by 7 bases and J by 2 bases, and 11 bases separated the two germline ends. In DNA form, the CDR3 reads TGTGCCAGCACCATGACAGGTAACACTGAAGCTTTCTTT. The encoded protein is CASTMTGNTEAFF.

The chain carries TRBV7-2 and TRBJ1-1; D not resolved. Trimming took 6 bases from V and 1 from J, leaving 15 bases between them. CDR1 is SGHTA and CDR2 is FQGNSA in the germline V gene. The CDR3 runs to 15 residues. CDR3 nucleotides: TGTGCCAGCAGTTATGCCGGCGGACCGAACACTGAAGCTTTCTTT. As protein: CASSYAGGPNTEAFF.